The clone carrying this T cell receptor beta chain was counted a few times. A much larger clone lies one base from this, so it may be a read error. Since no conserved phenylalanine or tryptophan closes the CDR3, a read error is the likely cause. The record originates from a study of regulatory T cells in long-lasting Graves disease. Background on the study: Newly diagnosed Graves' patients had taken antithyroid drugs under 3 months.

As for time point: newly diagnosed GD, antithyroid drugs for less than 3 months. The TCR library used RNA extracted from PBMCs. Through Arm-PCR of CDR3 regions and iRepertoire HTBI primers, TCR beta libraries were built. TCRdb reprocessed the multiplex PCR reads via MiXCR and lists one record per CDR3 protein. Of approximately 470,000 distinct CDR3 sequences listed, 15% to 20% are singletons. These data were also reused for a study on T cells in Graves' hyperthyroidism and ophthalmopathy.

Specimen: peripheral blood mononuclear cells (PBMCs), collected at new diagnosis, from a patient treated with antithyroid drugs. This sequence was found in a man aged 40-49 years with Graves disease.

The CDR3 bases are TGCAGTGCTCGTGAAGCGAACGAAGAGGTTTGGGGTGAGCAGTTCCTC. It codes for CSAREANEEVWGEQFL. The V and J genes are TRBV20-1 and TRBJ2-1; no firm D call. CDR3 size: 16 residues. Per germline, CDR1 DFQATT and CDR2 SNEGSKA (reference sequence). The ends were cut back, 5 bases at V and 9 bases at J, with 26 bases in the middle.